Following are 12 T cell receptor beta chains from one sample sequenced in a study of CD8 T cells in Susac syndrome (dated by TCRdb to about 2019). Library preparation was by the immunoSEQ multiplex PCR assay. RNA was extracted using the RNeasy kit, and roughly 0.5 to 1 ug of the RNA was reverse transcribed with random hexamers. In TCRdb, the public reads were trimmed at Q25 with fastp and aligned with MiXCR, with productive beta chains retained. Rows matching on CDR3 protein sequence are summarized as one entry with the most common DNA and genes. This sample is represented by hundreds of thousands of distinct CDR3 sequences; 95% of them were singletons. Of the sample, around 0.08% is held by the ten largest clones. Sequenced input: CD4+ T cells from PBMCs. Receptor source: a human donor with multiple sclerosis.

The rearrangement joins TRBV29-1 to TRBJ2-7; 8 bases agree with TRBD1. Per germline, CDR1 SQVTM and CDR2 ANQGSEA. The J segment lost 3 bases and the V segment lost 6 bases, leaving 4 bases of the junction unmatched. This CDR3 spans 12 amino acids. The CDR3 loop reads CSVIGQGYEQYF. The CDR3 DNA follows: TGCAGCGTGATTGGACAGGGCTACGAGCAGTACTTC.

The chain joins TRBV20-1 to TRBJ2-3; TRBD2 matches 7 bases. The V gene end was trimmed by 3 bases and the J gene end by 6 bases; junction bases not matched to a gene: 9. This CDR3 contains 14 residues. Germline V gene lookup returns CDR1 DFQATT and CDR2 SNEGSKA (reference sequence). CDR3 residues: CSASPAGYHDTQYF. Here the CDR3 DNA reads TGCAGTGCTAGTCCAGCGGGGTATCACGATACGCAGTATTTT.

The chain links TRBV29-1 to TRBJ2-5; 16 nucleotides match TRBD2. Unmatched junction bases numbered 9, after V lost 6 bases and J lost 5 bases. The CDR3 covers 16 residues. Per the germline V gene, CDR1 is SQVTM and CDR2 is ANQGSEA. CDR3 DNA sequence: TGCAGCGTCGCCGGGACTAGCGGGGGGGCCGTGGAGACCCAGTACTTC. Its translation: CSVAGTSGGAVETQYF.

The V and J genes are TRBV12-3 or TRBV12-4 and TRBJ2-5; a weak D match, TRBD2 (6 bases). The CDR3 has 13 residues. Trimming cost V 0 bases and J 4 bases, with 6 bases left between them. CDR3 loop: CASSLALAETQYF. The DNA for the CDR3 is TGTGCCAGCAGTTTAGCACTAGCAGAGACCCAGTACTTC.

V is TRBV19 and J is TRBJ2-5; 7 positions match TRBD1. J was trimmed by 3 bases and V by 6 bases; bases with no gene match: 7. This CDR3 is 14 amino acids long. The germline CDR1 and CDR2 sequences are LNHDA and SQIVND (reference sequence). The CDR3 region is CASRSTGPKETQYF. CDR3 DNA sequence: TGTGCCAGTAGATCGACAGGGCCTAAAGAGACCCAGTACTTC. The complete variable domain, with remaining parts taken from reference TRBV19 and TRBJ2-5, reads DGGITQSPKYLFRKEGQNVTLSCEQNLNHDAMYWYRQDPGQGLRLIYYSQIVNDFQKGDIAEGYSVSREKKESFPLTVTSAQKNPTAFYLCASRSTGPKETQYFGPGTRLLVL.

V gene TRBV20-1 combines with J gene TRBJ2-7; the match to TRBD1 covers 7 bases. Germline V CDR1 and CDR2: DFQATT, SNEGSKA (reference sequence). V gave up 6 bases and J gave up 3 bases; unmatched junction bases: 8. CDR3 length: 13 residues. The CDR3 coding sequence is TGCAGTGCCGCCCGGGACAGTGGCTACGAGCAGTACTTC. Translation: CSAARDSGYEQYF.

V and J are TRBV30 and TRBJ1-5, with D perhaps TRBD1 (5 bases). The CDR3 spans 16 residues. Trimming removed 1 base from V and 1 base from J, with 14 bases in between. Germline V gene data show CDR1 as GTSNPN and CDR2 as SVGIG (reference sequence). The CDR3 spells CAWSAYWAGSNQPQHF. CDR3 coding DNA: TGTGCCTGGAGTGCGTACTGGGCAGGGAGCAATCAGCCCCAGCATTTT.

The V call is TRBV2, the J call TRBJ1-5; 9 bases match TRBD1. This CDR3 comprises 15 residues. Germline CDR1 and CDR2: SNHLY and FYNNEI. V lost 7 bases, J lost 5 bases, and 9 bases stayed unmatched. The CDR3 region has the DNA TGTGCCAGCACCAGAAGGCGGGACAGGGATCAGCCCCAGCATTTT. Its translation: CASTRRRDRDQPQHF.

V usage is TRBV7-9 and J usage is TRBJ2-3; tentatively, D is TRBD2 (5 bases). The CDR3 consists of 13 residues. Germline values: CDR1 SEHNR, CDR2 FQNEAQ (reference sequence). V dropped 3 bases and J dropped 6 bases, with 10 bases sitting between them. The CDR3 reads CASSFPGVDTQYF. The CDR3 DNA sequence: TGTGCCAGCAGCTTCCCCGGGGTGGATACGCAGTATTTT.

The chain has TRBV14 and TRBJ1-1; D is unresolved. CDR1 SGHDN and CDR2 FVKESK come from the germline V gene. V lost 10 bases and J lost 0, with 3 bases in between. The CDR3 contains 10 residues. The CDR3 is CATLNTEAFF. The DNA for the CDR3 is TGTGCCACCCTGAACACTGAAGCTTTCTTT.

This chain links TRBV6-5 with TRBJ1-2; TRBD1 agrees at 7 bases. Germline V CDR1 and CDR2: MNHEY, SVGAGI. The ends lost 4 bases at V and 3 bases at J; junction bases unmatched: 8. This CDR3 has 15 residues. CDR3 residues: CASSLGQPLHYGYTF. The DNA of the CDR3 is TGTGCCAGCAGTTTGGGACAGCCGTTGCACTATGGCTACACCTTC.

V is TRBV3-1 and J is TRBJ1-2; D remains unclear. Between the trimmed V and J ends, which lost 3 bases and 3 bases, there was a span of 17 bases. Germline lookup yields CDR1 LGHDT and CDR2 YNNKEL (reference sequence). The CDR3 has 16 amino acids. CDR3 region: CASSHHGLRADYGYTF. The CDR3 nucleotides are TGTGCCAGCAGCCACCACGGGCTCCGAGCGGACTATGGCTACACCTTC.